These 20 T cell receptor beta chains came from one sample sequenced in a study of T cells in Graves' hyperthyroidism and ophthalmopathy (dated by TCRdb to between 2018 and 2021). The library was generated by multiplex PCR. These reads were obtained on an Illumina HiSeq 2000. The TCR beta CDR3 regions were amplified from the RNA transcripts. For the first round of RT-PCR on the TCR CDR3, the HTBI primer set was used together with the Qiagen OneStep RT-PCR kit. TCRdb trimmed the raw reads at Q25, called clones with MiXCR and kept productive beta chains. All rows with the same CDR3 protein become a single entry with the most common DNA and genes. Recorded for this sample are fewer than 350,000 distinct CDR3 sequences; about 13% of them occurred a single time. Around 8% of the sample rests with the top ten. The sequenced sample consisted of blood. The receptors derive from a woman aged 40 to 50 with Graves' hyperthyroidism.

The CDR3 DNA sequence: TGCAGCGTTGGCCAGGGGCCTTCTGGGGCCAACGTCCTGACTTTC. Amino acid sequence: CSVGQGPSGANVLTF. J is TRBJ2-6 and V is TRBV29-1; D may be TRBD1 (6 bases). CDR3 size: 15 residues. Germline values: CDR1 SQVTM, CDR2 ANQGSEA. Trimming took off 4 bases at V and 1 base at J, with 11 bases between the two ends.

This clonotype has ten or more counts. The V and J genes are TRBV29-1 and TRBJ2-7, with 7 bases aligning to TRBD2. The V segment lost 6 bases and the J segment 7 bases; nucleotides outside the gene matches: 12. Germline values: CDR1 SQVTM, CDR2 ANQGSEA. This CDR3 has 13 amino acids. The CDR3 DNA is TGCAGCGTCCGACTAGCTGAGGCAACGGAGCAGTACTTC. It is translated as CSVRLAEATEQYF.

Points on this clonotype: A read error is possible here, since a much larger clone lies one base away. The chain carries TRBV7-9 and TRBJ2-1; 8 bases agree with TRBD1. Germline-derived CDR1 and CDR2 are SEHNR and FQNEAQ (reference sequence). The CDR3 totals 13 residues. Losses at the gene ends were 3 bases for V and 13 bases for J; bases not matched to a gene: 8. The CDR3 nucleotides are TGTGCCAGCAGCTTCCAACCCCAGGGGGCTCAGTTCTTC. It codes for CASSFQPQGAQFF.

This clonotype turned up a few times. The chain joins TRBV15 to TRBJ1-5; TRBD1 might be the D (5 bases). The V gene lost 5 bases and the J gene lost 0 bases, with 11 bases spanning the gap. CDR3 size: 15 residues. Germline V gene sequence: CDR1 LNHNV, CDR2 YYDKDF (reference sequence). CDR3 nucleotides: TGTGCCACCAGCCGACAGCTAAATAGCAATCAGCCCCAGCATTTT. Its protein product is CATSRQLNSNQPQHF. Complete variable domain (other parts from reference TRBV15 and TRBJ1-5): DAMVIQNPRYQVTQFGKPVTLSCSQTLNHNVMYWYQQKSSQAPKLLFHYYDKDFNNEADTPDNFQSRRPNTSFCFLDIRSPGLGDTAMYLCATSRQLNSNQPQHFGDGTRLSIL.

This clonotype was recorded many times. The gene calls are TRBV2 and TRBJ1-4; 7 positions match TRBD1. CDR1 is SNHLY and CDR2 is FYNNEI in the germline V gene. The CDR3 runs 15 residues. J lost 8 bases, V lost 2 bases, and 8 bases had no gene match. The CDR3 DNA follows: TGTGCCAGCAGTGAAATTTGGCAGGGGGGAGAAAAACTGTTTTTT. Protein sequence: CASSEIWQGGEKLFF.

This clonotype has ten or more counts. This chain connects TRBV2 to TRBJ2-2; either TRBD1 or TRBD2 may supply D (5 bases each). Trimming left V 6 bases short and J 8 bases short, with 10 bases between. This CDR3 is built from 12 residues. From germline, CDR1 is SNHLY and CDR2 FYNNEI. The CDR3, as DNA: TGTGCCAGCAGGGGACCGCCAGGGGAGCTGTTTTTT. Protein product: CASRGPPGELFF.

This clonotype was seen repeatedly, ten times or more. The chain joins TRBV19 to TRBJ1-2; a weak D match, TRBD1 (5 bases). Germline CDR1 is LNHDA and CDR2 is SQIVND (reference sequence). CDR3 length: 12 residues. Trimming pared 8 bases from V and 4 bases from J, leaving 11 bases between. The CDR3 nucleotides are TGTGCCAGTGAGGGGCCAGGCTATGGCTACACCTTC. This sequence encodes CASEGPGYGYTF.

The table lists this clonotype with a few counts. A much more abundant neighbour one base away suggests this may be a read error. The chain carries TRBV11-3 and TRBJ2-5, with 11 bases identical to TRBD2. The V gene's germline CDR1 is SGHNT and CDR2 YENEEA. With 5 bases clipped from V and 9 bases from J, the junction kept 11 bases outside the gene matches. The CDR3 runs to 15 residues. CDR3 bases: TGTGCCAGCAGCCCCGGACTAGCGGGTCGGGAGTCCCAGTACTTC. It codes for CASSPGLAGRESQYF. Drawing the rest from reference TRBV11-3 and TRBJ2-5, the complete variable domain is EAGVVQSPRYKIIEKKQPVAFWCNPISGHNTLYWYLQNLGQGPELLIRYENEEAVDDSQLPKDRFSAERLKGVDSTLKIQPAELGDSAVYLCASSPGLAGRESQYFGPGTRLLVL.

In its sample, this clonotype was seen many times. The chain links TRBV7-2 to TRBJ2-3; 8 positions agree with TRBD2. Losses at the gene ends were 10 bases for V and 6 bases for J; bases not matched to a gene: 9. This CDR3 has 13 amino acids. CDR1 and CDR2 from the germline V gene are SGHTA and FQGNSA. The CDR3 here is CATGRAWRDTQYF. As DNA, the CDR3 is TGTGCCACCGGGAGGGCTTGGAGGGATACGCAGTATTTT.

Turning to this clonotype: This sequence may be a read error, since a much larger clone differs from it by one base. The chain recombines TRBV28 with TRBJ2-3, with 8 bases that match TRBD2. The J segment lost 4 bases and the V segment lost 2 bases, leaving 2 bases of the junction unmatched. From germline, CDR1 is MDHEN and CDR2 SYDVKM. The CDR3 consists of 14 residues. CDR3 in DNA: TGTGCCAGCAGTTTACCGGGGGGGGCAGATACGCAGTATTTT. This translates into CASSLPGGADTQYF.

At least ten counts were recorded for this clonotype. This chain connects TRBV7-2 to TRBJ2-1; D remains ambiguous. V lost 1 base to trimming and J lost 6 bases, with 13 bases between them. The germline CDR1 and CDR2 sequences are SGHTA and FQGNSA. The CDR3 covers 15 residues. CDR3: CASSLEQQRTNEQFF. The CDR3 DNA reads TGTGCCAGCAGCTTAGAACAGCAGCGAACCAATGAGCAGTTCTTC.

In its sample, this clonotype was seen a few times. The CDR3: CAWSETWTDTQYF. CDR3 nucleotides: TGTGCCTGGAGTGAAACGTGGACAGATACGCAGTATTTT. The chain is built from TRBV30 and TRBJ2-3; D gene unclear. This CDR3 has 13 residues. Germline CDR1 GTSNPN, CDR2 SVGIG (reference sequence). Trimming took 1 base from V and 3 from J, leaving 8 bases between them.

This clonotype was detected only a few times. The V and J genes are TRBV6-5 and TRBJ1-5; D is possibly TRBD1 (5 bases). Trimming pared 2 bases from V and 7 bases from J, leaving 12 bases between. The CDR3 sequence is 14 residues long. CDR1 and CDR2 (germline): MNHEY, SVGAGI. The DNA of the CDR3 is TGTGCCAGCAGTTACGCGACAGCAGGCCAGCCCCAGCATTTT. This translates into CASSYATAGQPQHF.

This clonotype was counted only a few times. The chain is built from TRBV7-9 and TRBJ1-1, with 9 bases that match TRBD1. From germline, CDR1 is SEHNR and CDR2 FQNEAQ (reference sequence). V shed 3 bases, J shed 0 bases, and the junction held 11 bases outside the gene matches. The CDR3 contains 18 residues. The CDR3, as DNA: TGTGCCAGCAGCTTGTGGACAGGGGATTCGAGGATGAACACTGAAGCTTTCTTT. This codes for CASSLWTGDSRMNTEAFF. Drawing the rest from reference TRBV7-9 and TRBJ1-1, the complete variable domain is DTGVSQNPRHKITKRGQNVTFRCDPISEHNRLYWYRQTLGQGPEFLTYFQNEAQLEKSRLLSDRFSAERPKGSFSTLEIQRTEQGDSAMYLCASSLWTGDSRMNTEAFFGQGTRLTVV.

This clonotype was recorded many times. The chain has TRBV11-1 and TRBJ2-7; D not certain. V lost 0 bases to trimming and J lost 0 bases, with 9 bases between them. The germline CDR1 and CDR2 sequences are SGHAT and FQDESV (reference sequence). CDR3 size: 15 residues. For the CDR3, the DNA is TGTGCCAGCAGCTTAGCGGGGATCGTCTCCTACGAGCAGTACTTC. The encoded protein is CASSLAGIVSYEQYF. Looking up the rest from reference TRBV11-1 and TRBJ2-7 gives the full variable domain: EAEVAQSPRYKITEKSQAVAFWCDPISGHATLYWYRQILGQGPELLVQFQDESVVDDSQLPKDRFSAERLKGVDSTLKIQPAELGDSAMYLCASSLAGIVSYEQYFGPGTRLTVT.

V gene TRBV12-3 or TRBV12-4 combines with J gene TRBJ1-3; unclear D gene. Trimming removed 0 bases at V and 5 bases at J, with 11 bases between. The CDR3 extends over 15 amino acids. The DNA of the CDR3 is TGTGCCAGCAGTTTAGCGCGGACTACGCGAAACACCATATATTTT. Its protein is CASSLARTTRNTIYF.

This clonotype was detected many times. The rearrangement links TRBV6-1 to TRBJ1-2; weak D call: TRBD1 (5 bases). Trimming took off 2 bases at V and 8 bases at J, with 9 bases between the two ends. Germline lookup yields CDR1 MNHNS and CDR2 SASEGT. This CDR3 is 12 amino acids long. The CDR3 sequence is CASSELRDGYTF. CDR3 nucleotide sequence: TGTGCCAGCAGTGAATTAAGGGACGGCTACACCTTC.

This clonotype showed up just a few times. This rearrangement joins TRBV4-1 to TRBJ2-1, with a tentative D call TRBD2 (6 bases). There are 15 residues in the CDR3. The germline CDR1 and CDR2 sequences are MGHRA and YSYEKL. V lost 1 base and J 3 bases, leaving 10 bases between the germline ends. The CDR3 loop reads CASSQVTGVYNEQFF. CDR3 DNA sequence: TGCGCCAGCAGCCAAGTCACGGGAGTCTACAATGAGCAGTTCTTC.

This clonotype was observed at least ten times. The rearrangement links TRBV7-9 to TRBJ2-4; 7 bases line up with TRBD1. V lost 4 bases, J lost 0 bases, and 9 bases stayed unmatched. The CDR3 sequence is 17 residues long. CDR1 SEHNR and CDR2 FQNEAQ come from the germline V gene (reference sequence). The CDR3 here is CASSSFGQALAKNIQYF. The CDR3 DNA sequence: TGTGCCAGCAGCTCATTCGGACAGGCCCTAGCCAAAAACATTCAGTACTTC.

CDR3 DNA: TGCAGTGCTCGACTAGCGGGAGGGGTCAATGAGCAGTTCTTC. Translation: CSARLAGGVNEQFF. This chain uses TRBV20-1 with TRBJ2-1; TRBD2 agrees at 14 bases. The CDR3 is made up of 14 amino acids. Per the germline V gene, CDR1 is DFQATT and CDR2 is SNEGSKA (reference sequence). Trimming cost V 5 bases and J 6 bases; bases outside gene matches: 3.